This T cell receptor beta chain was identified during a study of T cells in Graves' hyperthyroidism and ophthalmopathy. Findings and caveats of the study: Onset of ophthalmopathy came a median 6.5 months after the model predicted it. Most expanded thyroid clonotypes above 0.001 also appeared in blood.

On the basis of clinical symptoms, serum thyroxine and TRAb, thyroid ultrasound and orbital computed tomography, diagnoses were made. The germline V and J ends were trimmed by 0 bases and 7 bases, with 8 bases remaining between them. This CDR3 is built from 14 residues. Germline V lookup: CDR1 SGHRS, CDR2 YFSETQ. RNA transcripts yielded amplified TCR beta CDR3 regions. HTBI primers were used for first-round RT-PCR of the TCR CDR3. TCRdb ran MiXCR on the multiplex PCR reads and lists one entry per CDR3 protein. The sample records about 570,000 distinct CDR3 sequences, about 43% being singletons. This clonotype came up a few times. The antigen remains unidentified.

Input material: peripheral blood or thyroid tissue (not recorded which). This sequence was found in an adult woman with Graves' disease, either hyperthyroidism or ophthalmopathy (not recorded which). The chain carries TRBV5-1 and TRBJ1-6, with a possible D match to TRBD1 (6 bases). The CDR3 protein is CASSLGDKNSPLHF. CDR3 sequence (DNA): TGCGCCAGCAGCTTGGGGGACAAAAATTCACCCCTCCACTTT.